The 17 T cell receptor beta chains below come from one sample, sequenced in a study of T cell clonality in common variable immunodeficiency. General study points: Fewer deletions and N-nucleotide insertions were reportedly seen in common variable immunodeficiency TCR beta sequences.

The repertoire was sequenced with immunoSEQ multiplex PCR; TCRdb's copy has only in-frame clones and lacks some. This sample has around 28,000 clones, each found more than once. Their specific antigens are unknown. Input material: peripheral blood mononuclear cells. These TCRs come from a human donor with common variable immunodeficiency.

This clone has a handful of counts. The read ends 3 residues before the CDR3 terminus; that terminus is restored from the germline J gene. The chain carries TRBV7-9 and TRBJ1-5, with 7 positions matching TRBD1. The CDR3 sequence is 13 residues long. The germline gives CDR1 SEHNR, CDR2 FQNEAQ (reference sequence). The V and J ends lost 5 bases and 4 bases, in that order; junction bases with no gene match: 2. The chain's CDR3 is CASSQGGNQPQHF. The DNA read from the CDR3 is TGTGCCAGCAGCCAGGGGGGAAATCAGCCC.

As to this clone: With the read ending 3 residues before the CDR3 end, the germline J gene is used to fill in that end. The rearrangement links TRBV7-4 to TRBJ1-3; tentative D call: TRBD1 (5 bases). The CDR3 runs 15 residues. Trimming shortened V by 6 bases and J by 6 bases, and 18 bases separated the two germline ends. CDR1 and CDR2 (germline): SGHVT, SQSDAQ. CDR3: CASRFRSGRKNTIYF. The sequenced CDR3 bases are TGTGCCAGCAGGTTTAGGTCAGGGCGAAAAAACACC.

The CDR3 sequence is CASSPVQGTGELFF. The CDR3 bases that were read are TGTGCCAGCAGCCCCGTACAGGGTACCGGGGAG. The V and J genes are TRBV7-2 and TRBJ2-2, with D perhaps TRBD1 (6 bases). The sequenced fragment ends 3 residues before the CDR3 boundary, so the rest is inferred from the germline J gene. Looked up from germline, CDR1 is SGHTA and CDR2 is FQGNSA. This CDR3 is 14 amino acids long. The V gene lost 5 bases and the J gene lost 5 bases, with 12 bases spanning the gap.

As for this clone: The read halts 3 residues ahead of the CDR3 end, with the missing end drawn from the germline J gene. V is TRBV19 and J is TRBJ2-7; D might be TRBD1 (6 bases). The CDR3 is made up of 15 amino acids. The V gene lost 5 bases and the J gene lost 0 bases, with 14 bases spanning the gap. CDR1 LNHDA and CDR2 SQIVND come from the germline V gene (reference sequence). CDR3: CASSPETGYSYEQYF. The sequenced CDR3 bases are TGTGCCAGTAGTCCCGAGACAGGTTACTCCTACGAG.

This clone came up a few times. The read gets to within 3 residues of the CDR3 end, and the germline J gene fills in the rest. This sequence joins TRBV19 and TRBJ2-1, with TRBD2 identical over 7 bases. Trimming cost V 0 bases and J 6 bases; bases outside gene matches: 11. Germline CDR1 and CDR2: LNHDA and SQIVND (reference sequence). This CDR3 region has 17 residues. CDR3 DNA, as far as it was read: TGTGCCAGTAGTATAGATCACGCCGGACTAGTTAGCAATGAG. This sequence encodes CASSIDHAGLVSNE. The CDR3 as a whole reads CASSIDHAGLVSNEQFF.

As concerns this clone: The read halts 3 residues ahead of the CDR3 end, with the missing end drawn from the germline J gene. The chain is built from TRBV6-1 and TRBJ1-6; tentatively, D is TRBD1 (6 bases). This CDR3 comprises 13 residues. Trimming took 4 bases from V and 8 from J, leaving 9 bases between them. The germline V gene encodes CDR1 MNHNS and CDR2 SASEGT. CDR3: CASSGGHYSPLHF. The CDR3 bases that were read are TGTGCCAGCAGTGGGGGACACTATTCACCC.

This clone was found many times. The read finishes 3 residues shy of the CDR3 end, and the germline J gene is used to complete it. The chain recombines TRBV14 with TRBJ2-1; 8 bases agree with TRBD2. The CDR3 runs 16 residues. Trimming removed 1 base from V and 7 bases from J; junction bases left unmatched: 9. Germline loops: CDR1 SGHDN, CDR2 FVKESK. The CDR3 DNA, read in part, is TGTGCCAGCAGCCAAGGGGTGACGGGGGGGTGGAATGAG. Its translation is CASSQGVTGGWNE. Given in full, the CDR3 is CASSQGVTGGWNEQFF.

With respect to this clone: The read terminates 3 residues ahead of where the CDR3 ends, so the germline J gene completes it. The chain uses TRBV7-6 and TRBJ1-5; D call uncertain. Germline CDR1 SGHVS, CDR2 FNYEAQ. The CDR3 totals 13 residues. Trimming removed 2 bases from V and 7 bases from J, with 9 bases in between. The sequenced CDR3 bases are TGTGCCAGCAGCTTAACTTCGGTGCAGCCC. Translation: CASSLTSVQP. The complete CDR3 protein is CASSLTSVQPQHF.

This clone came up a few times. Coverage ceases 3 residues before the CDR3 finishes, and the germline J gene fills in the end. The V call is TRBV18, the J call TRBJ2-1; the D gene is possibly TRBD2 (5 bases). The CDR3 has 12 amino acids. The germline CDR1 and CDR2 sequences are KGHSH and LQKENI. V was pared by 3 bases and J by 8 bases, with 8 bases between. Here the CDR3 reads CASSPLGDEQFF. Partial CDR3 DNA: TGTGCCAGCTCACCCCTCGGGGATGAG.

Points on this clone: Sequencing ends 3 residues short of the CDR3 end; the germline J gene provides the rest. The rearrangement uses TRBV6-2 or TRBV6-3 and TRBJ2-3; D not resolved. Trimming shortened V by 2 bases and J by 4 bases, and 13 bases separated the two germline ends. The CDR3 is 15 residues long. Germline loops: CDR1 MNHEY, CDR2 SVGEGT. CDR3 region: CASSYGYLRPDTQYF. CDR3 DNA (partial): TGTGCCAGCAGTTACGGCTACCTCAGGCCAGATACG.

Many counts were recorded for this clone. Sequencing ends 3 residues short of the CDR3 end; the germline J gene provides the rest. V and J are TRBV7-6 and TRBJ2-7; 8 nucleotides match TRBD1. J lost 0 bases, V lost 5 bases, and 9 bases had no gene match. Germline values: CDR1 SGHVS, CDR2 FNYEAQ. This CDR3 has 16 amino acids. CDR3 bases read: TGTGCCAGCAGCCCGGGGACAGGAGGTGACTCCTACGAG. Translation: CASSPGTGGDSYE. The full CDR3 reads CASSPGTGGDSYEQYF.

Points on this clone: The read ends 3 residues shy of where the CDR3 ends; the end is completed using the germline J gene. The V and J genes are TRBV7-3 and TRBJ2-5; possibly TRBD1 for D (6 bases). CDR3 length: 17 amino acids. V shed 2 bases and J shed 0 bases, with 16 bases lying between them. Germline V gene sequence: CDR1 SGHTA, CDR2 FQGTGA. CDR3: CASSLVDSWAYQETQYF. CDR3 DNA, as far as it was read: TGTGCCAGCAGCTTAGTGGACAGTTGGGCGTACCAAGAGACC.

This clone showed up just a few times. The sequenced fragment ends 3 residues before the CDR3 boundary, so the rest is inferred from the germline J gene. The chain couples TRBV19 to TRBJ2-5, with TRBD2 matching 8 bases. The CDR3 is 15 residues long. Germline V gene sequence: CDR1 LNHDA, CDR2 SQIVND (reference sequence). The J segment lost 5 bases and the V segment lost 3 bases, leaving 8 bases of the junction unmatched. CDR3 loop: CASSISGALKETQYF. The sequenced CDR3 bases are TGTGCCAGTAGTATTAGCGGGGCCCTTAAGGAGACC.

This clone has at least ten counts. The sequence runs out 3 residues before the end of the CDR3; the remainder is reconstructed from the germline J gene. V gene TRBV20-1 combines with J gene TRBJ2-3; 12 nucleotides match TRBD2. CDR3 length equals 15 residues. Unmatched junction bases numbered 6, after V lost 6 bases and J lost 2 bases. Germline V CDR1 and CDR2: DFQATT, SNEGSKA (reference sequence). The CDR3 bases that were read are TGCAGTGCCTCACTAGCGGGGGGAAACACAGATACG. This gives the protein CSASLAGGNTDT. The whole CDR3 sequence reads CSASLAGGNTDTQYF.

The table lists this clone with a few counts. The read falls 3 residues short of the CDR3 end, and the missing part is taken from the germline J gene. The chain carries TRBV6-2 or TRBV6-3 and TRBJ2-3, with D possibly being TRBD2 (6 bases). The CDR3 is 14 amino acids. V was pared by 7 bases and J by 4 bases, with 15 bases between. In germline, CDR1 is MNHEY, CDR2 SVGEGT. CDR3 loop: CASNDRGGADTQYF. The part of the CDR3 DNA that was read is TGTGCCAGCAACGACCGAGGCGGGGCAGATACG.

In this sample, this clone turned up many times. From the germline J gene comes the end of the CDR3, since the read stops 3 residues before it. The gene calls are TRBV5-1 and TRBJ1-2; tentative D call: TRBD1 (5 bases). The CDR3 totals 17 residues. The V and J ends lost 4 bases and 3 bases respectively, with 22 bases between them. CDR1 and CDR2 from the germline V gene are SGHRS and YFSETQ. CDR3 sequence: CASSNTIAGRGDYGYTF. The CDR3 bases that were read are TGCGCCAGCAGCAATACAATCGCAGGGAGGGGAGACTATGGC.

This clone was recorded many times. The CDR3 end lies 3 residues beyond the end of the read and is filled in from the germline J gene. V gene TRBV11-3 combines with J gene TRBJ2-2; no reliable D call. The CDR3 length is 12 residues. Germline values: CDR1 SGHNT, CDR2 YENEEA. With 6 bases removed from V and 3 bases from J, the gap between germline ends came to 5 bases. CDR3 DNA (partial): TGTGCCAGCAGTTCGGACACCGGGGAG. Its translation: CASSSDTGE. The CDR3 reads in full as CASSSDTGELFF.